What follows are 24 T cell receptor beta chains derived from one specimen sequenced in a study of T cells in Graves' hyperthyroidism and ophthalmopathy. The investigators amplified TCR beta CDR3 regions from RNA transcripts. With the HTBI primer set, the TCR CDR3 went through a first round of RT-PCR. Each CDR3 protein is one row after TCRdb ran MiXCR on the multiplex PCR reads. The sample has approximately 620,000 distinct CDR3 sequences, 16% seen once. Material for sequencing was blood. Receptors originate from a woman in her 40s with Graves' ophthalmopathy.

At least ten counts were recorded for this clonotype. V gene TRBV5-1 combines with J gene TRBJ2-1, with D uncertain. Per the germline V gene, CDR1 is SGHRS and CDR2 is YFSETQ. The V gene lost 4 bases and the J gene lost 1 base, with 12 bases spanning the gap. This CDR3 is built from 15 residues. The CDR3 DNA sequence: TGCGCCAGCAGCATGAGAGTCGGATCCTACAATGAGCAGTTCTTC. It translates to CASSMRVGSYNEQFF.

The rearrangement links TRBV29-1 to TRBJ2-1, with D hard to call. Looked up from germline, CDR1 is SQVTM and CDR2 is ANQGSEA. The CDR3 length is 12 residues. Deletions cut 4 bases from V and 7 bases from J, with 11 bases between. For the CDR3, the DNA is TGCAGCGTTGTAGGGTTAGGGAATGAGCAGTTCTTC. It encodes CSVVGLGNEQFF.

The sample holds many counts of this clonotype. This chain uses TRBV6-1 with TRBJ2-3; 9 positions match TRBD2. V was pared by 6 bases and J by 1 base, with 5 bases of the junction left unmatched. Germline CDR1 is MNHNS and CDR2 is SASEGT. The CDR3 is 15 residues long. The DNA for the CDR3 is TGTGCCAGCAGAGGGGGACTAGCTGGCACAGATACGCAGTATTTT. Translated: CASRGGLAGTDTQYF.

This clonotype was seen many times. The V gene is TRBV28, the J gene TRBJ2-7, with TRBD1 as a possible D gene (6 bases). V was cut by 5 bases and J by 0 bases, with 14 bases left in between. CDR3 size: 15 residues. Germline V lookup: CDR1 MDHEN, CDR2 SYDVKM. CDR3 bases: TGTGCCAGCAGTCTAGGGGGTTTGGGCTCCTACGAGCAGTACTTC. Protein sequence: CASSLGGLGSYEQYF.

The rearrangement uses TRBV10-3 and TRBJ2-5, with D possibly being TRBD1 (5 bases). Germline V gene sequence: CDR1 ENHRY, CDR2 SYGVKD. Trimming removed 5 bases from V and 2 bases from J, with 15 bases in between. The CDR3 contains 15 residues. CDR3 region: CAISLGRGHQETQYF. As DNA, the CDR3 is TGTGCCATCAGTCTCGGGCGAGGACATCAAGAGACCCAGTACTTC.

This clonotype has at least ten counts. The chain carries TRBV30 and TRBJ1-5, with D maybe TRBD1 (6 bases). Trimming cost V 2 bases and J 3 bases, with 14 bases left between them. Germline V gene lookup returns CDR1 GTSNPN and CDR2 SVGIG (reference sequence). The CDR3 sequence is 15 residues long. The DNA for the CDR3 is TGTGCCTGGAGTCTACAGGGCGGTTTCAATCAGCCCCAGCATTTT. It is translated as CAWSLQGGFNQPQHF. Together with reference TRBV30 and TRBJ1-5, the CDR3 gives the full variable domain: SQTIHQWPATLVQPVGSPLSLECTVEGTSNPNLYWYRQAAGRGLQLLFYSVGIGQISSEVPQNLSASRPQDRQFILSSKKLLLSDSGFYLCAWSLQGGFNQPQHFGDGTRLSIL.

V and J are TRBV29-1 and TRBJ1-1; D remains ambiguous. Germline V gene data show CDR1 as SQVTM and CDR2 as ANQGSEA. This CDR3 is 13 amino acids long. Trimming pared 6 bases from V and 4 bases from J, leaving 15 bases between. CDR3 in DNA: TGCAGCGTCTCCAGACCTGACGGCACTGAAGCTTTCTTT. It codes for CSVSRPDGTEAFF.

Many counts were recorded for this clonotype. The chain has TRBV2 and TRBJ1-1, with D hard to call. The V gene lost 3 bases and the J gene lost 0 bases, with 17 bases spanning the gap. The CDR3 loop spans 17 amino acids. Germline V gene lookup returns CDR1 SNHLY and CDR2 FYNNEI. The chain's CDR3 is CASSDTIPSRLNTEAFF. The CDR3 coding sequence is TGTGCCAGCAGTGATACTATACCGTCGCGACTGAACACTGAAGCTTTCTTT.

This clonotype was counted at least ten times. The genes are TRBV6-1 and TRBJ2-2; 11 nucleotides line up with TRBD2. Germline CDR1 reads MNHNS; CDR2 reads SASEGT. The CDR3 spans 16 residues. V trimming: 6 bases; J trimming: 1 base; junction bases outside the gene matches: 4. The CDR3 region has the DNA TGTGCCAGCAGCATTACTAGCGGGAGGAACACCGGGGAGCTGTTTTTT. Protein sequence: CASSITSGRNTGELFF.

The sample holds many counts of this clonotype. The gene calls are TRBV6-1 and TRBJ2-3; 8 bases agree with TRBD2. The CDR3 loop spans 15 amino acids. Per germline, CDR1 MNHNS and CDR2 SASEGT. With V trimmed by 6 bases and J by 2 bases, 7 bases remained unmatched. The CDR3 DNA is TGTGCCAGCAGGACAATAGCGGGATCCACAGATACGCAGTATTTT. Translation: CASRTIAGSTDTQYF.

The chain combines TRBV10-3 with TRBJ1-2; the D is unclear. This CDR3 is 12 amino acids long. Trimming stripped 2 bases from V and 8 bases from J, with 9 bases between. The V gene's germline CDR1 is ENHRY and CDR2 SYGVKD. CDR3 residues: CAISEGIKGYTF. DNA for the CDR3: TGTGCCATCAGTGAGGGCATCAAGGGCTACACCTTC.

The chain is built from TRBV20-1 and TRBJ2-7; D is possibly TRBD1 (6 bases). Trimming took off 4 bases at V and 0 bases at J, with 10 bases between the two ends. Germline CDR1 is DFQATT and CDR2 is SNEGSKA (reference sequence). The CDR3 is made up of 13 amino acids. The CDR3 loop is CSATRGISYEQYF. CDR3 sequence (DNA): TGCAGTGCTACCAGGGGAATCTCCTACGAGCAGTACTTC.

The CDR3 loop reads CASSGAGYAGNQPQHF. The CDR3 nucleotides are TGTGCCAGCAGTGGAGCGGGCTACGCAGGGAATCAGCCCCAGCATTTT. This chain uses TRBV6-1 with TRBJ1-5, with D tentatively TRBD1 (5 bases). The CDR3 length is 16 residues. Trimming shortened V by 4 bases and J by 4 bases, and 17 bases separated the two germline ends. Germline V gene sequence: CDR1 MNHNS, CDR2 SASEGT.

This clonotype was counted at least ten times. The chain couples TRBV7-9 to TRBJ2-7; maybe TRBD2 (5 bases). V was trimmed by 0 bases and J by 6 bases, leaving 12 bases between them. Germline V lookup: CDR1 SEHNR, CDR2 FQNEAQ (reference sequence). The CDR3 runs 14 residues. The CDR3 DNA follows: TGTGCCAGCAGCTTAGCGTTGCAAGAGGGCGAGCAGTACTTC. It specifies CASSLALQEGEQYF.

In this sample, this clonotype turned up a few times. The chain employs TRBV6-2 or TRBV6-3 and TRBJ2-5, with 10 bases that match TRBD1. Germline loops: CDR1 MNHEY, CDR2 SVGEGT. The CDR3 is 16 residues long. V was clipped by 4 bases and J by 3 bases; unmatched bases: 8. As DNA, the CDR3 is TGTGCCAGCAGTTGGAGGGACAGGGGTTTTGAAGAGACCCAGTACTTC. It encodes CASSWRDRGFEETQYF.

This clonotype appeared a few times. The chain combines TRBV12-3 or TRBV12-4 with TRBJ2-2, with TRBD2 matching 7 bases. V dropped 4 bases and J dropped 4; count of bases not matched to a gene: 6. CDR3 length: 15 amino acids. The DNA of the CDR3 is TGTGCCAGCAGTTCAACTAGCGACTCCACCGGGGAGCTGTTTTTT. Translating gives CASSSTSDSTGELFF.

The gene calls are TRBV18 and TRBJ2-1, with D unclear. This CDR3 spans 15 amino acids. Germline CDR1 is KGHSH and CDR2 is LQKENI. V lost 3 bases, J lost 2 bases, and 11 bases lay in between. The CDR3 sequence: CASSPKGIAYNEQFF. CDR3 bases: TGTGCCAGCTCACCGAAGGGTATCGCCTACAATGAGCAGTTCTTC. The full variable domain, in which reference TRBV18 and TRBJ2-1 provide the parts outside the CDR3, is NAGVMQNPRHLVRRRGQEARLRCSPMKGHSHVYWYRQLPEEGLKFMVYLQKENIIDESGMPKERFSAEFPKEGPSILRIQQVVRGDSAAYFCASSPKGIAYNEQFFGPGTRLTVL.

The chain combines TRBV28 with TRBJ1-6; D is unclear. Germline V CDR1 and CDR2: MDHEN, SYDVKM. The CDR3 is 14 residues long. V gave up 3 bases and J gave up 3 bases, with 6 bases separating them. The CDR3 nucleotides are TGTGCCAGCAGTTTCCTGCACTATAATTCACCCCTCCACTTT. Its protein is CASSFLHYNSPLHF.

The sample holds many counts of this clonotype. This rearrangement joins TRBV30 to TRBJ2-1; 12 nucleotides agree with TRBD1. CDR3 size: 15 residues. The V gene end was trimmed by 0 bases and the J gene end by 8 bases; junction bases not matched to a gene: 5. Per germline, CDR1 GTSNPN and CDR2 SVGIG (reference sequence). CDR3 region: CAWSVGGTGGDEQFF. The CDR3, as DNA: TGTGCCTGGAGTGTCGGCGGGACAGGGGGCGATGAGCAGTTCTTC.

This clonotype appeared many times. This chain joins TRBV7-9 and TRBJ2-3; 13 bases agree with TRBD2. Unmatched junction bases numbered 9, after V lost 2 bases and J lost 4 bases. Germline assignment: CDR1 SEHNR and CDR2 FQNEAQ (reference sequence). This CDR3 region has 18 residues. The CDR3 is CASSLPVTSGRAADTQYF. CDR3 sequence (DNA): TGTGCCAGCAGCTTACCCGTTACTAGCGGGAGGGCCGCAGATACGCAGTATTTT.

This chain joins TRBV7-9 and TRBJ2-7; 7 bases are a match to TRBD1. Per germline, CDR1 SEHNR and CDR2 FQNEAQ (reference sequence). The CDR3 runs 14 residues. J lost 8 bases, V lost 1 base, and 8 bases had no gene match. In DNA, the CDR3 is TGTGCCAGCAGCTTAGATCCGACAGGGACACAGCAGTACTTC. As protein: CASSLDPTGTQQYF.

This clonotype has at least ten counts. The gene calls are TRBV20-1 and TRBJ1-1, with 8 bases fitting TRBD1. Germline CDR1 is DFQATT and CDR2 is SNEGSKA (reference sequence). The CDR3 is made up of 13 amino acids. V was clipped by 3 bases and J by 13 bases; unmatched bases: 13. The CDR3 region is CSASSGTGSSNFF. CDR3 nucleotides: TGCAGTGCTAGTTCCGGGACAGGTTCTTCTAATTTCTTT.

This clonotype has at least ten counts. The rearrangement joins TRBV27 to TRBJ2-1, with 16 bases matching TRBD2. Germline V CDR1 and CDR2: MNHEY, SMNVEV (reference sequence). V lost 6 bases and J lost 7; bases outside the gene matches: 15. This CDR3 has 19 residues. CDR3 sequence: CASSGEPGLAGGPGNEQFF. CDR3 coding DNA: TGTGCCAGCAGCGGTGAACCGGGACTAGCGGGAGGGCCGGGGAATGAGCAGTTCTTC.

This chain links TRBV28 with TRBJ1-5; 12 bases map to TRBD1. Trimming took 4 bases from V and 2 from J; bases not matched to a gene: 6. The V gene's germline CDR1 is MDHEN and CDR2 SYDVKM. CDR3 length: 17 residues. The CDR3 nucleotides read TGTGCCAGCAGTTCGGGACAGGGGGCTTTCGGCAATCAGCCCCAGCATTTT. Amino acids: CASSSGQGAFGNQPQHF.